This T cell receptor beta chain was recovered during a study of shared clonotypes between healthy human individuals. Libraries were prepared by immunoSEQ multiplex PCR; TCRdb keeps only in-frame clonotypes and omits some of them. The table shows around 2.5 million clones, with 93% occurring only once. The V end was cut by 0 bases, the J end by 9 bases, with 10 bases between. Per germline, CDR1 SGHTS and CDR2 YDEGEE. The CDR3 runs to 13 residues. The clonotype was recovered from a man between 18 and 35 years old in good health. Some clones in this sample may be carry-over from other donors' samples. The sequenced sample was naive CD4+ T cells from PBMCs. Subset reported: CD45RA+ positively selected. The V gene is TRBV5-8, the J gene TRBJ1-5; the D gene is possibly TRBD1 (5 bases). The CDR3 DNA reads TGTGCCAGCAGCTTGGAGTCCGGGGGGCCCCAGCATTTT. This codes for CASSLESGGPQHF.